A selection of T cell receptor beta chains follows, all from one sample in a study of cytomegalovirus exposure and HLA in healthy donors. Some clones are missing from TCRdb's copy, which holds only in-frame ones; the method was immunoSEQ multiplex PCR. The sample has about 130,000 clones; over 15% are singletons. What was sequenced was PBMCs. The receptors come from a female donor in good health and CMV-seropositive. Both conserved end residues are part of each CDR3. Each record gives: CDR3 DNA, CDR3 protein, V gene, D gene, clone size, J gene. D genes are given only for firm matches. Clone size is stated in some rows and not others, as once, few, many or a class when expanded.

CDR3nt: TGCGCCAGCAGCCCGAACTTATTCGCGGAGAACACTGAAGCTTTCTTT
CDR3aa: CASSPNLFAENTEAFF
v_gene: TRBV5-1
d_gene: NA
abundance: few
j_gene: TRBJ1-1

CDR3nt: TGTGCCAGCAGCTTAAGGGCAGGGGCTCGCAATCAGCCCCAGCATTTT
CDR3aa: CASSLRAGARNQPQHF
v_gene: TRBV7-8
d_gene: NA
abundance: NA
j_gene: TRBJ1-5

CDR3nt: TGTGCCAGTAGTATAGACCGTGGAAACACCATATATTTT
CDR3aa: CASSIDRGNTIYF
v_gene: TRBV19
d_gene: NA
abundance: NA
j_gene: TRBJ1-3

CDR3nt: TGCGCCAGCAGCTTGGCCCAGGGTTTTGATGGCTACACCTTC
CDR3aa: CASSLAQGFDGYTF
v_gene: TRBV5-1
d_gene: NA
abundance: few
j_gene: TRBJ1-2

CDR3nt: TGTGCCTGGGCAAGGGGTAGCAATCAGCCCCAGCATTTT
CDR3aa: CAWARGSNQPQHF
v_gene: TRBV30
d_gene: NA
abundance: few
j_gene: TRBJ1-5

CDR3nt: TGCGCCAGCAGCTTGGGGGGGACTAACACCGGGGAGCTGTTTTTT
CDR3aa: CASSLGGTNTGELFF
v_gene: TRBV5-1
d_gene: NA
abundance: few
j_gene: TRBJ2-2

CDR3nt: TGTGCCAACCTGGACACATTAGTACCGTCTTACTATGGCTACACCTTC
CDR3aa: CANLDTLVPSYYGYTF
v_gene: TRBV19
d_gene: NA
abundance: NA
j_gene: TRBJ1-2

CDR3nt: TGTGCCAGCAGGCCCACCGGGACAGGGAGGACTGAAGCTTTCTTT
CDR3aa: CASRPTGTGRTEAFF
v_gene: TRBV6-5
d_gene: TRBD1
abundance: NA
j_gene: TRBJ1-1

CDR3nt: TGTGCCAGCAGTTTAATCGGGACTACGATCTACAATGAGCAGTTCTTC
CDR3aa: CASSLIGTTIYNEQFF
v_gene: TRBV27
d_gene: TRBD2
abundance: few
j_gene: TRBJ2-1

CDR3nt: TGTGCCTGGAGCTGGGGCCTTAGCACAGATACGCAGTATTTT
CDR3aa: CAWSWGLSTDTQYF
v_gene: TRBV30
d_gene: NA
abundance: NA
j_gene: TRBJ2-3

CDR3nt: TGTGCCAGTAGTATTGCAGGGGCCTACGAGCAGTACTTC
CDR3aa: CASSIAGAYEQYF
v_gene: TRBV19
d_gene: NA
abundance: NA
j_gene: TRBJ2-7

CDR3nt: TGTGCCAGCAGCTATGACAGGTTAAACTATGGCTACACCTTC
CDR3aa: CASSYDRLNYGYTF
v_gene: TRBV2
d_gene: NA
abundance: many
j_gene: TRBJ1-2

CDR3nt: TGCGCCAGCAGCCCGGGACTTCACTCCTACAATGAGCAGTTCTTC
CDR3aa: CASSPGLHSYNEQFF
v_gene: TRBV5-1
d_gene: NA
abundance: NA
j_gene: TRBJ2-1

CDR3nt: TGTGCCAGCAGTTACTCGGGCAGGCGAGTGGAAGCTTTCTTT
CDR3aa: CASSYSGRRVEAFF
v_gene: TRBV6-5
d_gene: NA
abundance: few
j_gene: TRBJ1-1

CDR3nt: TGTGCCAGCAGTTTATGGGACAGGGGGCTTTGGACCTTC
CDR3aa: CASSLWDRGLWTF
v_gene: TRBV28
d_gene: TRBD1
abundance: few
j_gene: TRBJ1-2

CDR3nt: TGTGCCAGCAGTCGTGGGGGGGGCTCTGGAAACACCATATATTTT
CDR3aa: CASSRGGGSGNTIYF
v_gene: TRBV28
d_gene: NA
abundance: few
j_gene: TRBJ1-3

CDR3nt: TGCAGCGTTGAAGCGGACAGGGTCAGGGAGCAGTACTTC
CDR3aa: CSVEADRVREQYF
v_gene: TRBV29-1
d_gene: TRBD1
abundance: few
j_gene: TRBJ2-7

CDR3nt: TGCGCCAGCAGGACACATAGCGGGGGGGCGTCTTACCAAGAGACCCAGTACTTC
CDR3aa: CASRTHSGGASYQETQYF
v_gene: TRBV4-1
d_gene: TRBD2
abundance: few
j_gene: TRBJ2-5

CDR3nt: TGCGCCAGCAGCCAAGATCGAGAGGGAGGGGAGGATGGGTTCGGTGAAAAACTGTTTTTT
CDR3aa: CASSQDREGGEDGFGEKLFF
v_gene: TRBV4-3
d_gene: NA
abundance: few
j_gene: TRBJ1-4

CDR3nt: TGTGCCAGCAGTTTCCTACAGGGGCCCCCAGAGACCCAGTACTTC
CDR3aa: CASSFLQGPPETQYF
v_gene: TRBV27
d_gene: TRBD1
abundance: few
j_gene: TRBJ2-5

CDR3nt: TGTGCCAGCTCACCAAGGGGGAAGAACACTGAAGCTTTCTTT
CDR3aa: CASSPRGKNTEAFF
v_gene: TRBV18
d_gene: NA
abundance: few
j_gene: TRBJ1-1

CDR3nt: TGTGCCAGCAGCTTGAAAACAGGTTCTGAAGCTTTCTTT
CDR3aa: CASSLKTGSEAFF
v_gene: TRBV7-9
d_gene: NA
abundance: few
j_gene: TRBJ1-1

CDR3nt: TGTGCCAGCAGCTCCAGGGGGCCTAGCTATGGCTACACCTTC
CDR3aa: CASSSRGPSYGYTF
v_gene: TRBV5-6
d_gene: TRBD1
abundance: NA
j_gene: TRBJ1-2

CDR3nt: TGTGCCAGCAGCCAAGAGGGACCCCCGGGAGTCTACAATGAGCAGTTCTTC
CDR3aa: CASSQEGPPGVYNEQFF
v_gene: TRBV4-2
d_gene: NA
abundance: few
j_gene: TRBJ2-1

CDR3nt: TGTGCCAGCAGCTTGTCTTTTAGCGGGGGGTACCAAGAGACCCAGTACTTC
CDR3aa: CASSLSFSGGYQETQYF
v_gene: TRBV5-6
d_gene: TRBD2
abundance: few
j_gene: TRBJ2-5

CDR3nt: TGTGCCAGCAGCGTAGTCCCGGGCGCGGGGACAGATACGCAGTATTTT
CDR3aa: CASSVVPGAGTDTQYF
v_gene: TRBV9
d_gene: NA
abundance: few
j_gene: TRBJ2-3

CDR3nt: TGTGCCACCGAAGGGGGAGGGTACACAGATACGCAGTATTTT
CDR3aa: CATEGGGYTDTQYF
v_gene: TRBV6-5
d_gene: NA
abundance: NA
j_gene: TRBJ2-3

CDR3nt: TGCGCCAGCAGCGACGGATCCGGGAGCTCCGTGCAAGAGACCCAGTACTTC
CDR3aa: CASSDGSGSSVQETQYF
v_gene: TRBV5-1
d_gene: NA
abundance: few
j_gene: TRBJ2-5

CDR3nt: TGTGCCAGCAGCTTTAGGGTTCTGCGAGGGACTAGCACAGATACGCAGTATTTT
CDR3aa: CASSFRVLRGTSTDTQYF
v_gene: TRBV7-9
d_gene: NA
abundance: few
j_gene: TRBJ2-3

CDR3nt: TGCAGCGTTGAAATTTTCTCCACCTTGAGGACAGGTAGCACAGATACGCAGTATTTT
CDR3aa: CSVEIFSTLRTGSTDTQYF
v_gene: TRBV29-1
d_gene: TRBD1
abundance: NA
j_gene: TRBJ2-3

CDR3nt: TGTGCCAGCAGTTTTGCCAGGACCTACGAGCAGTACTTC
CDR3aa: CASSFARTYEQYF
v_gene: TRBV27
d_gene: NA
abundance: NA
j_gene: TRBJ2-7

CDR3nt: TGTGCCAGCTCAAGGACTACCTCTGGAAACACCATATATTTT
CDR3aa: CASSRTTSGNTIYF
v_gene: TRBV18
d_gene: NA
abundance: NA
j_gene: TRBJ1-3

CDR3nt: TGTGCCACCAGCTCGGGACAGGGAGCAACTAATGAAAAACTGTTTTTT
CDR3aa: CATSSGQGATNEKLFF
v_gene: TRBV15
d_gene: TRBD1
abundance: NA
j_gene: TRBJ1-4

CDR3nt: TGTGCCAGCAGCTGGGGACAGGGGGCATATCAGCCCCAGCATTTT
CDR3aa: CASSWGQGAYQPQHF
v_gene: TRBV5-6
d_gene: TRBD1
abundance: many
j_gene: TRBJ1-5

CDR3nt: TGTGCCAGCAGCGGTGGAGGTCGAGAGACCCAGTACTTC
CDR3aa: CASSGGGRETQYF
v_gene: TRBV7-3
d_gene: NA
abundance: NA
j_gene: TRBJ2-5

CDR3nt: TGTGCCAGCAGCTGGGCCCCACCCTACGAGCAGTACTTC
CDR3aa: CASSWAPPYEQYF
v_gene: TRBV7-9
d_gene: NA
abundance: few
j_gene: TRBJ2-7

CDR3nt: TGTGCCAGCAGTTACTCCGGGGGGAACACTGAAGCTTTCTTT
CDR3aa: CASSYSGGNTEAFF
v_gene: TRBV6-5
d_gene: NA
abundance: few
j_gene: TRBJ1-1

CDR3nt: TGTGCCAGCAGTTGGTCGGGAAATCAAGAGACCCAGTACTTC
CDR3aa: CASSWSGNQETQYF
v_gene: TRBV28
d_gene: NA
abundance: NA
j_gene: TRBJ2-5

CDR3nt: TGCGCCAGCAGCCATAGGAAATTGGCGGGAGCAACTACTAACACCGGGGAGCTGTTTTTT
CDR3aa: CASSHRKLAGATTNTGELFF
v_gene: TRBV4-3
d_gene: TRBD2
abundance: NA
j_gene: TRBJ2-2

CDR3nt: TGCGCCAGCGGCGCACAGGGGGAAAACAATGAGCAGTTCTTC
CDR3aa: CASGAQGENNEQFF
v_gene: TRBV5-1
d_gene: TRBD1
abundance: NA
j_gene: TRBJ2-1

CDR3nt: TGTGCCAGCAGCTTAGGTCCTGACAATGAGCAGTTCTTC
CDR3aa: CASSLGPDNEQFF
v_gene: TRBV7-9
d_gene: NA
abundance: once
j_gene: TRBJ2-1

CDR3nt: TGTGCCAGCAGTTACGGGGGGACGTGGGGCTACACCTTC
CDR3aa: CASSYGGTWGYTF
v_gene: TRBV6-5
d_gene: NA
abundance: NA
j_gene: TRBJ1-2

CDR3nt: TGCGCCAGCAGCCATGGGACAGGGTCCTACGAGCAGTACTTC
CDR3aa: CASSHGTGSYEQYF
v_gene: TRBV4-3
d_gene: TRBD1
abundance: NA
j_gene: TRBJ2-7

CDR3nt: TGTGCCAGCTCCCGACGAGGGCACAAGTACGAGCAGTACTTC
CDR3aa: CASSRRGHKYEQYF
v_gene: TRBV28
d_gene: NA
abundance: NA
j_gene: TRBJ2-7

CDR3nt: TGCGCCAGCAGACACCCTCTGGGACAGTCTGGAAACACCATATATTTT
CDR3aa: CASRHPLGQSGNTIYF
v_gene: TRBV4-1
d_gene: TRBD1
abundance: NA
j_gene: TRBJ1-3

CDR3nt: TGTGCCAGCAGCGCCCCCGGGGTACTCACTGAAGCTTTCTTT
CDR3aa: CASSAPGVLTEAFF
v_gene: TRBV7-9
d_gene: NA
abundance: few
j_gene: TRBJ1-1

CDR3nt: TGCAGTGTTCAGGGGGGCGAGACCCAGTACTTC
CDR3aa: CSVQGGETQYF
v_gene: TRBV20-1
d_gene: NA
abundance: NA
j_gene: TRBJ2-5